A selection of T cell receptor beta chains follows, all from one sample in a study of blood T cell repertoires in COVID-19. Here immunoSEQ multiplex PCR was the method, and the copy in TCRdb shows in-frame clones only, minus some. In the table there are roughly 110,000 clones, more than 75% of which are singletons. Sequencing was done on a sample of peripheral blood. The source is a woman aged 40 to 49 with acute or convalescent COVID-19. CDR3s include the opening cysteine and the closing phenylalanine or tryptophan. A D gene is named only where the DNA matches it firmly. Clone size is given for some rows only: seen once, a few or many times, or a class if the clone is expanded.

v_gene: TRBV2
j_gene: TRBJ2-1
d_gene: TRBD2
abundance: few
CDR3nt: TGTGCCAGCAGTGAAGCGCGGGGGTATGAGCAGTTCTTC
CDR3aa: CASSEARGYEQFF

v_gene: TRBV7-8
j_gene: TRBJ1-2
d_gene: TRBD1
abundance: once
CDR3nt: TGTGCCAGCAGTTTGACAGGGACCCTTGGCTATGGCTACACCTTC
CDR3aa: CASSLTGTLGYGYTF

v_gene: TRBV5-5
j_gene: TRBJ1-6
d_gene: NA
abundance: NA
CDR3nt: TGTGCCAGCAGCGATCAAGCACAGGGAGGGTCACCCCTCCACTTT
CDR3aa: CASSDQAQGGSPLHF

v_gene: TRBV9
j_gene: TRBJ1-1
d_gene: TRBD1
abundance: NA
CDR3nt: TGTGCCAGCAGCGCCCAGGACAGGGGAGGTGAAGCTTTCTTT
CDR3aa: CASSAQDRGGEAFF

v_gene: TRBV14
j_gene: TRBJ1-1
d_gene: NA
abundance: NA
CDR3nt: TGTGCCAGCAGCCTCACCCTACAGGGAGGGGCTTTCTTT
CDR3aa: CASSLTLQGGAFF

v_gene: TRBV12-5
j_gene: TRBJ1-1
d_gene: NA
abundance: NA
CDR3nt: TGTGCTAGTGGCCAGACTGGGGGGGGTACTGAAGCTTTCTTT
CDR3aa: CASGQTGGGTEAFF

v_gene: TRBV5-1
j_gene: TRBJ1-1
d_gene: TRBD1
abundance: NA
CDR3nt: TGCGCCAGCAGCTTGGACCGACAGGGTTTGAACACTGAAGCTTTCTTT
CDR3aa: CASSLDRQGLNTEAFF

v_gene: TRBV28
j_gene: TRBJ1-2
d_gene: NA
abundance: many
CDR3nt: TGTGCCACTTTTCGCATGGACAGCCGACTATTTTATGGCTACACCTTC
CDR3aa: CATFRMDSRLFYGYTF

v_gene: TRBV7-3
j_gene: TRBJ2-3
d_gene: TRBD1
abundance: NA
CDR3nt: TGTGCCAGCAGCGATTCCGACAGGGAAAGGCAGTATTTT
CDR3aa: CASSDSDRERQYF

v_gene: TRBV5-4
j_gene: TRBJ2-7
d_gene: NA
abundance: NA
CDR3nt: TGTGCCAGCAGCCGTGGTGGAGGGGCAAAACCCTACGAGCAGTACTTC
CDR3aa: CASSRGGGAKPYEQYF

v_gene: TRBV24-1
j_gene: TRBJ2-5
d_gene: NA
abundance: NA
CDR3nt: TGTGCCACCAGTGACCCTAGTGTGGAGACCCAGTACTTC
CDR3aa: CATSDPSVETQYF

v_gene: TRBV12-5
j_gene: TRBJ2-3
d_gene: TRBD2
abundance: once
CDR3nt: TGTGCTAGTGGACCGGGACTAGCGACAGATACGCAGTATTTT
CDR3aa: CASGPGLATDTQYF

v_gene: TRBV12-3/TRBV12-4
j_gene: TRBJ2-5
d_gene: TRBD1
abundance: NA
CDR3nt: TGTGCCAGCAGTTTAACAGGGGTGGAGACCCAGTACTTC
CDR3aa: CASSLTGVETQYF

v_gene: TRBV4-1
j_gene: TRBJ2-5
d_gene: TRBD2
abundance: NA
CDR3nt: TGCGCCAGCAGCCGAGACACTAGCGGGGGGCCCGGGGAGACCCAGTACTTC
CDR3aa: CASSRDTSGGPGETQYF

v_gene: TRBV7-9
j_gene: TRBJ2-2
d_gene: TRBD1
abundance: few
CDR3nt: TGTGCCAGCAGCTCCGGGACAGGGAACACCGGGGAGCTGTTTTTT
CDR3aa: CASSSGTGNTGELFF

v_gene: TRBV5-4
j_gene: TRBJ1-4
d_gene: TRBD1
abundance: NA
CDR3nt: TGTGCCAGCAGCTTAACAGGGGCAGGGGAAAAACTGTTTTTT
CDR3aa: CASSLTGAGEKLFF